One sample yielded the 32 T cell receptor beta chains listed below, sequenced in a study of T cell responses to AZD1222 COVID-19 vaccine. Repertoires were generated with immunoSEQ multiplex PCR, while TCRdb's copy carries only in-frame clones and drops some. In the table there are around 170,000 clones, about nine tenths of which are singletons. The sample consisted of peripheral blood, taken 28 days after the second AZD1222 dose. Every receptor here comes from an adult who received the AZD1222 COVID-19 vaccine.

The chain uses TRBV19 and TRBJ2-2, with D possibly being TRBD2 (5 bases). The CDR3 runs 16 residues. The germline gives CDR1 LNHDA, CDR2 SQIVND (reference sequence). Between the trimmed V and J ends, which lost 6 bases and 6 bases, there was a span of 20 bases. The CDR3: CASRPAAEMISGELFF. The DNA of the CDR3 is TGTGCCAGTAGACCCGCAGCGGAAATGATCTCCGGGGAGCTGTTTTTT.

The chain joins TRBV7-3 to TRBJ1-6; the D is unclear. Germline V gene lookup returns CDR1 SGHTA and CDR2 FQGTGA. CDR3 length: 14 residues. V was shortened by 4 bases and J by 7 bases, with 11 bases between the two germline ends. The CDR3 DNA reads as TGTGCCAGCAGCTATGAGGGTTGGAATTCACCCCTCCACTTT. It yields the protein CASSYEGWNSPLHF.

The chain is built from TRBV7-2 and TRBJ1-4, with D unclear. The V end was cut by 1 base, the J end by 4 bases, with 7 bases between. CDR3 length: 14 residues. Germline loops: CDR1 SGHTA, CDR2 FQGNSA. CDR3 nucleotides: TGTGCCAGCAGCTTAGGCGGGAATAATGAAAAACTGTTTTTT. Its translation: CASSLGGNNEKLFF.

The rearrangement links TRBV7-6 to TRBJ2-2; 10 bases align to TRBD2. The germline gives CDR1 SGHVS, CDR2 FNYEAQ. The CDR3 runs 19 residues. J gave up 0 bases and V 0 bases, and 7 bases lay outside the gene matches. The CDR3 DNA reads as TGTGCCAGCAGCTTAGCATCGGCTAGCGGGGGAACGAACACCGGGGAGCTGTTTTTT. Encoded protein: CASSLASASGGTNTGELFF.

The gene calls are TRBV6-6 and TRBJ2-7; TRBD1 matches at 11 bases. The CDR3 totals 14 residues. Germline CDR1 and CDR2: MNHNY and SVGAGI (reference sequence). V lost 7 bases, J lost 3 bases, and 5 bases stayed unmatched. CDR3 nucleotide sequence: TGTGCCAGCACCGGGACAGGGGGACGCTACGAGCAGTACTTC. It specifies CASTGTGGRYEQYF.

The CDR3 coding sequence is TGTGCCAGCAGCTTAGGATATGAGGATTTCAACACTGAAGCTTTCTTT. Protein sequence: CASSLGYEDFNTEAFF. The rearrangement uses TRBV11-1 and TRBJ1-1; D remains ambiguous. The CDR3 has 16 amino acids. Germline V gives CDR1 SGHAT, CDR2 FQDESV (reference sequence). With 1 base removed from V and 2 bases from J, the gap between germline ends came to 14 bases.

The V and J genes are TRBV6-1 and TRBJ1-2; weak D call: TRBD1 (6 bases). The ends were cut back, 6 bases at V and 2 bases at J, with 10 bases in the middle. This CDR3 region has 13 residues. CDR1 MNHNS and CDR2 SASEGT come from the germline V gene. Here the CDR3 reads CASSPGQNYGYTF. The DNA for the CDR3 is TGTGCCAGCAGCCCCGGACAGAACTATGGCTACACCTTC.

V is TRBV6-5 and J is TRBJ1-1; D ambiguous. CDR3 length: 15 residues. Germline-derived CDR1 and CDR2 are MNHEY and SVGAGI. V dropped 0 bases and J dropped 5 bases, with 13 bases sitting between them. The DNA of the CDR3 is TGTGCCAGCAGTTACTCAGCTTTGGAAGGGACTGAAGCTTTCTTT. Protein product: CASSYSALEGTEAFF.

The chain links TRBV19 to TRBJ2-3; 8 nucleotides line up with TRBD2. There are 16 residues in the CDR3. V shed 7 bases, J shed 1 base, and the junction held 10 bases outside the gene matches. The germline CDR1 and CDR2 sequences are LNHDA and SQIVND (reference sequence). The CDR3 reads CASTPSGGVGTDTQYF. The CDR3 bases are TGTGCCAGTACCCCAAGCGGGGGAGTGGGCACAGATACGCAGTATTTT.

The gene calls are TRBV3-1 (or the pseudogene TRBV3-2) and TRBJ2-1; D is possibly TRBD2 (5 bases). Trimming shortened V by 1 base and J by 1 base, and 14 bases separated the two germline ends. The CDR3 runs 17 residues. Germline V gives CDR1 LGHDT, CDR2 YNNKEL (reference sequence). The chain's CDR3 is CASSQVLPEVSYNEQFF. Here the CDR3 DNA reads TGTGCCAGCAGCCAAGTTCTTCCGGAGGTATCCTACAATGAGCAGTTCTTC.

The chain recombines TRBV7-3 with TRBJ2-7; the D is unclear. The CDR3 sequence is 14 residues long. V was pared by 5 bases and J by 6 bases, with 17 bases between. The germline V gene encodes CDR1 SGHTA and CDR2 FQGTGA. The CDR3 region is CASSPSTDPGEQYF. Written as DNA, the CDR3 is TGTGCCAGCAGCCCTTCGACCGATCCCGGCGAGCAGTACTTC.

This clone has only one observation. The chain recombines TRBV6-2 or TRBV6-3 with TRBJ1-1; D is undetermined. The CDR3 contains 11 residues. Germline V CDR1 and CDR2: MNHEY, SVGEGT. Trimming pared 4 bases from V and 5 bases from J, leaving 5 bases between. CDR3 amino acids: CASSFYTEAFF. The CDR3 DNA reads TGTGCCAGCAGTTTCTATACTGAAGCTTTCTTT.

The CDR3: CASSYSSTGRNEKLFF. In DNA, the CDR3 is TGTGCCAGCAGTTACTCATCGACAGGGAGGAATGAAAAACTGTTTTTT. This rearrangement joins TRBV27 to TRBJ1-4; 7 bases map to TRBD1. This CDR3 comprises 16 residues. Germline V gene sequence: CDR1 MNHEY, CDR2 SMNVEV (reference sequence). The J segment lost 5 bases and the V segment lost 4 bases, leaving 10 bases of the junction unmatched.

This clone was seen repeatedly, ten times or more. The chain uses TRBV3-1 (or the pseudogene TRBV3-2) and TRBJ2-2; D ambiguous. The CDR3 totals 15 residues. V lost 0 bases and J 4 bases, leaving 9 bases between the germline ends. Germline V gene data show CDR1 as LGHDT and CDR2 as YNNKEL (reference sequence). The CDR3 DNA follows: TGTGCCAGCAGCCAAGATTTGTTTACCACCGGGGAGCTGTTTTTT. As protein: CASSQDLFTTGELFF.

Only one count was recorded for this clone. The chain is built from TRBV4-1 and TRBJ1-5; D gene uncertain. The germline V gene has CDR1 MGHRA and CDR2 YSYEKL. The length of the CDR3 is 13 residues. Deletions cut 0 bases from V and 4 bases from J, with 4 bases between. CDR3 DNA: TGCGCCAGCAGCCAAGAAGTTAATCAGCCCCAGCATTTT. It encodes CASSQEVNQPQHF.

V and J are TRBV7-2 and TRBJ2-1, with D perhaps given as TRBD1 or TRBD2 (5 bases each). The CDR3 runs to 16 residues. Germline CDR1 is SGHTA and CDR2 is FQGNSA. Trimming left V 1 base short and J 6 bases short, with 16 bases between. The CDR3 bases are TGTGCCAGCAGCTTAGTCGGGACCTCCATAGCCAATGAGCAGTTCTTC. Protein product: CASSLVGTSIANEQFF. The full variable domain, with the rest looked up from reference TRBV7-2 and TRBJ2-1, is GAGVSQSPSNKVTEKGKDVELRCDPISGHTALYWYRQSLGQGLEFLIYFQGNSAPDKSGLPSDRFSAERTGGSVSTLTIQRTQQEDSAVYLCASSLVGTSIANEQFFGPGTRLTVL.

V gene TRBV7-7 combines with J gene TRBJ2-2; tentatively, D is TRBD1 or TRBD2 (5 bases each). The V gene lost 1 base and the J gene lost 7 bases, with 13 bases spanning the gap. CDR3 length: 15 residues. The V gene's germline CDR1 is SSHAT and CDR2 FNYEAQ (reference sequence). CDR3 in amino acids: CASSLGGAVSGELFF. DNA of the CDR3: TGTGCCAGCAGCTTAGGAGGGGCCGTAAGCGGGGAGCTGTTTTTT.

V is TRBV27 and J is TRBJ2-7, with 7 nucleotides matching TRBD2. Per germline, CDR1 MNHEY and CDR2 SMNVEV (reference sequence). Losses at the gene ends were 3 bases for V and 5 bases for J; bases not matched to a gene: 16. The CDR3 is 17 residues long. In DNA form, the CDR3 reads TGTGCCAGCAGTTTTATCTCGGGAGGCTCCAAGGCCAACGAGCAGTACTTC. This gives the protein CASSFISGGSKANEQYF.

The chain has TRBV4-2 and TRBJ1-2; no clear D gene. Trimming pared 0 bases from V and 1 base from J, leaving 6 bases between. Germline V gives CDR1 LGHNA, CDR2 YNFKEQ. This CDR3 region has 14 residues. In nucleotides, the CDR3 is TGTGCCAGCAGCCAAGAACTGATTAACTATGGCTACACCTTC. As protein: CASSQELINYGYTF.

This clone has only one observation. The chain joins TRBV6-5 to TRBJ2-3; TRBD2 matches at 13 bases. CDR1 and CDR2 (germline): MNHEY, SVGAGI. V shed 9 bases and J 8 bases; nucleotides not matched to a gene: 2. There are 12 residues in the CDR3. CDR3 DNA sequence: TGTGCCAGTAGGACTAGCGGGGGTACGCAGTATTTT. The encoded protein is CASRTSGGTQYF.

The rearrangement uses TRBV18 and TRBJ2-7, with 11 bases identical to TRBD2. Germline-derived CDR1 and CDR2 are KGHSH and LQKENI. The CDR3 has 14 residues. The V segment lost 5 bases and the J segment 2 bases; nucleotides outside the gene matches: 2. The CDR3 DNA reads TGTGCCAGCTCAAAACTAGCGGGGGCCTACGAGCAGTACTTC. Translating it yields CASSKLAGAYEQYF.

The V call is TRBV6-5, the J call TRBJ1-1, with TRBD1 as a possible D gene (5 bases). V was clipped by 7 bases and J by 3 bases, with 12 bases between them. CDR1 MNHEY and CDR2 SVGAGI come from the germline V gene. There are 13 residues in the CDR3. The DNA for the CDR3 is TGTGCCAGCACCCCCTCGGGGGACACTGAAGCTTTCTTT. Its protein is CASTPSGDTEAFF.

The chain joins TRBV19 to TRBJ2-3; 8 bases agree with TRBD2. Germline assignment: CDR1 LNHDA and CDR2 SQIVND (reference sequence). The CDR3 sequence is 15 residues long. J lost 6 bases, V lost 9 bases, and 14 bases had no gene match. CDR3 nucleotides: TGTGCCAGCACAAGACGGGCGGGGGGCAGTGATACGCAGTATTTT. It codes for CASTRRAGGSDTQYF.

V gene TRBV27 combines with J gene TRBJ2-5; no clear D. The CDR3 consists of 15 residues. Germline assignment: CDR1 MNHEY and CDR2 SMNVEV (reference sequence). The V end was cut by 3 bases, the J end by 0 bases, with 11 bases between. The CDR3 loop reads CASSFTRQYQETQYF. The CDR3 nucleotides are TGTGCCAGCAGTTTTACCCGCCAGTACCAAGAGACCCAGTACTTC.

The chain recombines TRBV9 with TRBJ1-1, with TRBD1 matching over 10 bases. The CDR3 is 14 amino acids. J gave up 4 bases and V 4 bases, and 4 bases lay outside the gene matches. Germline assignment: CDR1 SGDLS and CDR2 YYNGEE. CDR3: CASSPWTGGTEAFF. The CDR3, as DNA: TGTGCCAGCAGCCCCTGGACAGGGGGCACTGAAGCTTTCTTT. The full variable domain, its missing parts supplied by reference TRBV9 and TRBJ1-1, is DSGVTQTPKHLITATGQRVTLRCSPRSGDLSVYWYQQSLDQGLQFLIQYYNGEERAKGNILERFSAQQFPDLHSELNLSSLELGDSALYFCASSPWTGGTEAFFGQGTRLTVV.

In its sample, this clone was seen once. The chain is built from TRBV6-5 and TRBJ2-1; 15 nucleotides line up with TRBD2. Unmatched junction bases numbered 8, after V lost 10 bases and J lost 10 bases. The CDR3 contains 14 residues. Germline lookup yields CDR1 MNHEY and CDR2 SVGAGI. The CDR3 region is CATPGLAGGREQFF. Here the CDR3 DNA reads TGTGCCACCCCGGGACTAGCGGGGGGAAGAGAGCAGTTCTTC.

This clone was seen only once. The chain joins TRBV11-2 to TRBJ1-2, with no clear D. The germline V gene encodes CDR1 SGHAT and CDR2 FQNNGV. V was clipped by 2 bases and J by 8 bases, with 12 bases between them. This CDR3 is 13 amino acids long. The chain's CDR3 is CASSLTGPGGYTF. DNA of the CDR3: TGTGCCAGCAGCTTAACGGGCCCGGGAGGCTACACCTTC.

This chain links TRBV5-4 with TRBJ1-4; 9 nucleotides line up with TRBD1. V was pared by 3 bases and J by 5 bases, with 5 bases of the junction left unmatched. CDR3 length: 15 residues. Per germline, CDR1 SGHNT and CDR2 YYREEE (reference sequence). The CDR3 protein is CASSSGGTGNEKLFF. The DNA for the CDR3 is TGTGCCAGCAGCTCCGGGGGGACAGGGAATGAAAAACTGTTTTTT.

CDR3 residues: CASSPQGAWTDTQYF. The CDR3 DNA follows: TGCGCCAGCAGCCCTCAGGGGGCGTGGACAGATACGCAGTATTTT. The V gene is TRBV4-1, the J gene TRBJ2-3, with TRBD1 matching over 8 bases. Germline CDR1 is MGHRA and CDR2 is YSYEKL. The ends lost 4 bases at V and 3 bases at J; junction bases unmatched: 6. The CDR3 has 15 residues.

This chain connects TRBV27 to TRBJ1-1; 7 bases agree with TRBD1. This CDR3 has 15 residues. Germline V lookup: CDR1 MNHEY, CDR2 SMNVEV (reference sequence). J lost 1 base, V lost 2 bases, and 4 bases had no gene match. CDR3 residues: CASSLLRDRNTEAFF. The CDR3 nucleotides are TGTGCCAGCAGTTTACTACGGGACAGGAACACTGAAGCTTTCTTT.

This chain connects TRBV6-6 to TRBJ1-5; possible D gene TRBD1, 5 bases. This CDR3 spans 13 amino acids. Per germline, CDR1 MNHNY and CDR2 SVGAGI (reference sequence). V shed 7 bases and J shed 6 bases, with 13 bases lying between them. The CDR3 DNA reads as TGTGCCAGCAACTTCAGGGTCATTCAGCCCCAGCATTTT. Translated, it gives CASNFRVIQPQHF.

This chain joins TRBV4-1 and TRBJ2-3, with D perhaps matching TRBD1 or TRBD2 (6 bases each). Trimming left V 1 base short and J 7 bases short, with 27 bases between. Germline V CDR1 and CDR2: MGHRA, YSYEKL. The CDR3 totals 19 residues. The chain's CDR3 is CASSQGDVQGLPIRNTQYF. The CDR3 DNA sequence: TGCGCCAGCAGCCAAGGGGACGTACAGGGACTCCCAATTAGAAATACGCAGTATTTT.